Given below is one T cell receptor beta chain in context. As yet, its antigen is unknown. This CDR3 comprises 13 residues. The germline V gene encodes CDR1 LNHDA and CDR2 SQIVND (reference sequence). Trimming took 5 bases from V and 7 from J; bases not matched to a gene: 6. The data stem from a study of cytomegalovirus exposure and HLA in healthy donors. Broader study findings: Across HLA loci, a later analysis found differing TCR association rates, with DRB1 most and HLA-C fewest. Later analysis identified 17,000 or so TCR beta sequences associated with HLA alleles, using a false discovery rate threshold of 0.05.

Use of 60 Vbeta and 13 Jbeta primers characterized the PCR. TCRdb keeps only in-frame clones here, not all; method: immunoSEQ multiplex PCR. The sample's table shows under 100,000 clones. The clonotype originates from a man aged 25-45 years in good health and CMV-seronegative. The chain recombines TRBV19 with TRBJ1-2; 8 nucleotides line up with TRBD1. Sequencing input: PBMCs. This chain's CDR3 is CASSARQGFGYTF. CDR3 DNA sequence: TGTGCCAGTAGTGCTCGACAGGGGTTTGGCTACACCTTC.